Described below is a single TCR beta chain sequence and its context. Sequenced by immunoSEQ multiplex PCR; TCRdb stores in-frame clones only, minus some. The repertoire holds approximately 490,000 clones, with 75% to 85% as singletons. The data were obtained in a study of shared T cell receptors in the human thymus. The J segment lost 2 bases and the V segment lost 4 bases, leaving 5 bases of the junction unmatched. The CDR3 extends over 13 amino acids. From germline, CDR1 is GTSNPN and CDR2 SVGIG (reference sequence). The same sample was also studied in work on human thymus T cells. That paper adds: The study used thymus tissue resected during corrective heart surgery. An apparent bias in V and J gene usage was seen in thymic and blood repertoires. What related research reported was that thymic repertoires overlapped highly among unrelated individuals.

Specimen: thymocytes. The sequence derives from a boy younger than two with a congenital heart defect. The V gene is TRBV30, the J gene TRBJ2-7; 7 nucleotides match TRBD1. As DNA, the CDR3 is TGTGCCTGGAACCACAGGGGCGCCTACGAGCAGTACTTC. Translating it yields CAWNHRGAYEQYF.